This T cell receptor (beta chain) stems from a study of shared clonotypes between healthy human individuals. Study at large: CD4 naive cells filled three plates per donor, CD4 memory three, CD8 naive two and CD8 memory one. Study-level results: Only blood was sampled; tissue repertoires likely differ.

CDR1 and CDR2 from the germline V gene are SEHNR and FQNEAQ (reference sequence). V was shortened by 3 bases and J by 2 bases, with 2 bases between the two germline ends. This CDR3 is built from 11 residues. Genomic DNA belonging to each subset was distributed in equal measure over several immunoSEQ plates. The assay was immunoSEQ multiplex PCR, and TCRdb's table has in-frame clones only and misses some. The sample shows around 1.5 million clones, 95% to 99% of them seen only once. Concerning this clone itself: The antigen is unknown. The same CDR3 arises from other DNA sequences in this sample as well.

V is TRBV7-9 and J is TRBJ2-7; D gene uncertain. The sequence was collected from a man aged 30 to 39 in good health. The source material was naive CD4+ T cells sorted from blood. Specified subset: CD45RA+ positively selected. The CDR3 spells CASSFTYEQYF. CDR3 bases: TGTGCCAGCAGCTTTACCTACGAGCAGTACTTC.